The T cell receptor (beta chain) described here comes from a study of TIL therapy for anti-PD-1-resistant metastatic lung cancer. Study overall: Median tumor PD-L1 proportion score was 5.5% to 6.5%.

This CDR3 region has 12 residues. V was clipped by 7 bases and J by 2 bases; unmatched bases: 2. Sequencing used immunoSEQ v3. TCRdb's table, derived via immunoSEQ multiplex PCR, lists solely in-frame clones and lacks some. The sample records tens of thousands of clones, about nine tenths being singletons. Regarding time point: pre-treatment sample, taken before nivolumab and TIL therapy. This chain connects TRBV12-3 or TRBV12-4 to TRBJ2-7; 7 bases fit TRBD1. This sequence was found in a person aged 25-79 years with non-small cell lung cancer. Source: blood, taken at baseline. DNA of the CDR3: TGTGCCAGCAAACAGGGGACCTACGAGCAGTACTTC. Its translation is CASKQGTYEQYF.